This T cell receptor beta chain was sequenced during a study of blood T cell repertoires in COVID-19 (dated by TCRdb to 2020 to 2021). About the study as a whole: Samples covering the acute and convalescent phases of COVID-19 were provided by collaborators in the United States, Italy and Spain. The repertoires were released in a freely available public database intended as a resource for research on the immune response to SARS-CoV-2. Nearly every sample came with metadata listing a de-identified subject ID, COVID-19 status, age in years and sex. Where available, HLA class I and class II types were taken from metadata supplied by the sample provider and were not determined by assay-based typing. Samples were obtained from the ongoing ImmuneRACE study (first 160 participants) and from roughly 1,300 subjects provided by 6 global collaborators. The prospective study material was composed of cDNA or gDNA derived from T cells, B-cell-depleted T cells, or PBMCs. The dataset comprised deeply sampled blood TCRbeta repertoires from subjects exposed to, actively infected with, or recovered from COVID-19.

The investigation overall reported the following: Clinical and demographic metadata were provided uncurated, with the amount varying by source and participant.

TCRbeta CDR3 regions were amplified from genomic DNA by means of the immunoSEQ Assay, a bias-controlled multiplex PCR. The original methods were these. The number of nucleated cells in each sample was estimated from the amplification of reference gene primers within the assay. To quantify the absolute abundance of each unique TCRbeta CDR3 rearrangement, sequence reads were collapsed and filtered. Productive Simpson clonality was computed per sample as the square root of Simpson's diversity index over productive rearrangements. This is the immuneACCESS table as TCRdb keeps it, with only in-frame sequences that have V and J called. A part of the clones is gone; compared with another copy, unresolved V genes explain less than half, and the rest is unexplained. V and J calls and clone size are given by that table; D and trimming were obtained from the DNA. This sample holds approximately 52,000 clones; less than 95% were observed only once. The top ten clonotypes cover approximately 2.8% of the sample.

On this clone itself: Its binding antigen is unknown. One base away there is no much larger clone; base qualities are not given.

Collaborating institutions collected whole blood in K2EDTA tubes following their own protocols. Collaborator samples were shipped for TCRbeta analysis as frozen whole blood, isolated PBMCs, or DNA extracted from either sample type. Trimming costs V 5 bases and J 6 bases, and their ends lie 13 bases apart. Including cysteine and phenylalanine, the CDR3 has 13 amino acids. Just CDR3 DNA is preserved here, 39 bases in frame from base 1. The source is a man between 45 and 60 years old with acute or convalescent COVID-19. Source material: peripheral blood. The chain is assembled from TRBV12-3 or TRBV12-4 and TRBJ1-1, with an unclear D gene assignment. The CDR3 in this case is CASSRVLGAEAFF. The nucleotide sequence is given as TGTGCCAGCAGTAGGGTACTAGGCGCTGAAGCTTTCTTT.